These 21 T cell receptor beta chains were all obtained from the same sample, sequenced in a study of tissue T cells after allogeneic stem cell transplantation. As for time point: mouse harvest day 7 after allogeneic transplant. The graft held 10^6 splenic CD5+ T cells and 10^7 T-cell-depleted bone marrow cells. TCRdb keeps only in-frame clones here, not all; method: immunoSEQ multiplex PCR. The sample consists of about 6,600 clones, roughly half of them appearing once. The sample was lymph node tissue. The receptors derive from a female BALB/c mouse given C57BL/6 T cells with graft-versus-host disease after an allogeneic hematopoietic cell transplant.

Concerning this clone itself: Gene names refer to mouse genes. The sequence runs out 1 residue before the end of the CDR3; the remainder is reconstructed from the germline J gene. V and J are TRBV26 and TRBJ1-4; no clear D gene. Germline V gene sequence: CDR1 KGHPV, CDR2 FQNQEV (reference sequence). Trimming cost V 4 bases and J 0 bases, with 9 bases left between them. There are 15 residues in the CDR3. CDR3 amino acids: CASSPTKFSNERLFF. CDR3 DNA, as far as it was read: TGTGCCAGCAGTCCGACAAAATTTTCCAACGAAAGATTATTT. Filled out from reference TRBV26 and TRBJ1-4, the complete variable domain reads NSKVIQTPRYLVKGQGQKAKMRCIPEKGHPVVFWYQQNKNNEFKFLINFQNQEVLQQIDMTEKRFSAECPSNSPCSLEIQSSEAGDSALYLCASSPTKFSNERLFFGHGTKLSVL.

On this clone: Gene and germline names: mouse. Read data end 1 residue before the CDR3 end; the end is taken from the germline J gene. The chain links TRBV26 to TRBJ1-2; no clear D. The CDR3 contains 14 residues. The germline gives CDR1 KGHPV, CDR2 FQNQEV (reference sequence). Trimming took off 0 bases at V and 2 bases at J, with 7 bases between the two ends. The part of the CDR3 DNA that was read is TGTGCCAGCAGTCTGTCGATCCATAACTCCGACTACACC. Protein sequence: CASSLSIHNSDYT. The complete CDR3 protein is CASSLSIHNSDYTF.

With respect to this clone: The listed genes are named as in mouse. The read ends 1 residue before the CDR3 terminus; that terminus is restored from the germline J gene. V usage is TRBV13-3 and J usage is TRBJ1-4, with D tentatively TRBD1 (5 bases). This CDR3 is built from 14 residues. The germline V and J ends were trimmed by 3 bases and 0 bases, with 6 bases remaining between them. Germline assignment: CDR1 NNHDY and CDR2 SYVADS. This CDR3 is CASSGQISNERLFF. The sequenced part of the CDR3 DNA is TGTGCCAGCAGTGGACAGATTTCCAACGAAAGATTATTT. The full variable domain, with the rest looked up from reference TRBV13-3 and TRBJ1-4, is EAAVTQSPRSKVAVTGGKVTLSCHQTNNHDYMYWYRQDTGHGLRLIHYSYVADSTEKGDIPDGYKASRPSQENFSLILELASLSQTAVYFCASSGQISNERLFFGHGTKLSVL.

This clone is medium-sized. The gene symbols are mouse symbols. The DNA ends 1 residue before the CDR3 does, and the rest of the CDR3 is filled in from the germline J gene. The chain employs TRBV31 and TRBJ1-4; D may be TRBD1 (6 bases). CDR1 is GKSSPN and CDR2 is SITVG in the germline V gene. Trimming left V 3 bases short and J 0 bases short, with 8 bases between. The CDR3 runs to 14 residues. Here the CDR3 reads CAWRGHFSNERLFF. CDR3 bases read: TGTGCCTGGAGGGGACACTTTTCCAACGAAAGATTATTT.

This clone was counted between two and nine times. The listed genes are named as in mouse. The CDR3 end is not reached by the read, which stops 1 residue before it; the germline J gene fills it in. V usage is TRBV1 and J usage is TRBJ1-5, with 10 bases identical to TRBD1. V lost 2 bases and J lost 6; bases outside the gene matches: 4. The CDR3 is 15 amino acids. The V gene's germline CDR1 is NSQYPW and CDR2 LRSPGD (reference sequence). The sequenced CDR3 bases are TGCACCTGCAGTGCATCCGGGACAGGGGCCCAGGCTCCGCTT. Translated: CTCSASGTGAQAPL. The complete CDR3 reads CTCSASGTGAQAPLF.

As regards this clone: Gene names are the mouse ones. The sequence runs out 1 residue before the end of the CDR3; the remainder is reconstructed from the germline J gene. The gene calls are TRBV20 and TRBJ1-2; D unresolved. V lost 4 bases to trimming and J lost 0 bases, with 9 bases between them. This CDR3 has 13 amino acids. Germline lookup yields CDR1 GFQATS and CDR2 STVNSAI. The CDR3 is CGAKTKTNSDYTF. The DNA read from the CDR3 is TGTGGTGCTAAGACAAAAACAAACTCCGACTACACC.

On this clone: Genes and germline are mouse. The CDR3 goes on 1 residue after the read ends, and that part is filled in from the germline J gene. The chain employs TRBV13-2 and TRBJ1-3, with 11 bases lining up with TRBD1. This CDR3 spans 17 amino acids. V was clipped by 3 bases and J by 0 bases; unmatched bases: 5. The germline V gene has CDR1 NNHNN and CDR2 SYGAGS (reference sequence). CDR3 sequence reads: CASGARDRGNSGNTLYF. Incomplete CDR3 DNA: TGTGCCAGCGGTGCCCGGGACAGGGGGAATTCTGGAAATACGCTCTAT.

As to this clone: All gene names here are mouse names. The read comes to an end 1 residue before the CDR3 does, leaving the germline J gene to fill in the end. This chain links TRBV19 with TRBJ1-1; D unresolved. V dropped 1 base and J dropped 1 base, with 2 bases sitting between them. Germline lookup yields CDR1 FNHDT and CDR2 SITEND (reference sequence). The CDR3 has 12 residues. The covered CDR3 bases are TGTGCCAGCAGTATAATAAACACAGAAGTCTTC. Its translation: CASSIINTEVF. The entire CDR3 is CASSIINTEVFF. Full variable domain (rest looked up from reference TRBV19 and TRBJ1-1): GGIITQTPKFLIGQEGQKLTLKCQQNFNHDTMYWYRQDSGKGLRLIYYSITENDLQKGDLSEGYDASREKKSSFSLTVTSAQKNEMAVFLCASSIINTEVFFGKGTRLTVV.

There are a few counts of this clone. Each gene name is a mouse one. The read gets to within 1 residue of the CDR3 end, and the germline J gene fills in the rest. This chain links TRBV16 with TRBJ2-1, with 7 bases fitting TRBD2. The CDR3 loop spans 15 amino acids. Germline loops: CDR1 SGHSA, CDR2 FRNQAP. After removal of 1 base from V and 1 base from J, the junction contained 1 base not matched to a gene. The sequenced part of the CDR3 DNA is TGTGCAAGCAGCTTAGGGGGGGGAAACTATGCTGAGCAGTTC. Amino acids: CASSLGGGNYAEQF. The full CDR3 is CASSLGGGNYAEQFF.

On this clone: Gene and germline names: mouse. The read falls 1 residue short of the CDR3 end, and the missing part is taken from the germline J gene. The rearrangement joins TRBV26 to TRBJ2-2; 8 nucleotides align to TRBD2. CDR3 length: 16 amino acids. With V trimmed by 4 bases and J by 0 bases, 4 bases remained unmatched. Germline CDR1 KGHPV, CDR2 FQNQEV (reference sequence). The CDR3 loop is CASSPRLGTNTGQLYF. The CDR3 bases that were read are TGTGCCAGCAGTCCTCGACTGGGGACAAACACCGGGCAGCTCTAC.

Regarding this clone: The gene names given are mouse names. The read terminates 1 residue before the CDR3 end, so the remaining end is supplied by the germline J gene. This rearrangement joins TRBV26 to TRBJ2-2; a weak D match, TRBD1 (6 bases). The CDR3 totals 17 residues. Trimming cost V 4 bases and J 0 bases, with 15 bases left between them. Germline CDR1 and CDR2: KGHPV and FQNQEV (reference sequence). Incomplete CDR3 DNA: TGTGCCAGCAGTCCACCTCCGGGACAAGCAAACACCGGGCAGCTCTAC. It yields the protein CASSPPPGQANTGQLY. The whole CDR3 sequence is CASSPPPGQANTGQLYF.

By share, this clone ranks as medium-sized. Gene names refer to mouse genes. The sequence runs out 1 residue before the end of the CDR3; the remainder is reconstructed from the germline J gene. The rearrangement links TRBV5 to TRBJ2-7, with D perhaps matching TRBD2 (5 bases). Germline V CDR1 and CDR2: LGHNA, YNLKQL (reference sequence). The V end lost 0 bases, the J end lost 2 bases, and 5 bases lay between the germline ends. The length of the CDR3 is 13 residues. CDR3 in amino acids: CASSQDWAYEQYF. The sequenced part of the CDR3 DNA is TGTGCCAGCAGCCAAGACTGGGCCTATGAACAGTAC.

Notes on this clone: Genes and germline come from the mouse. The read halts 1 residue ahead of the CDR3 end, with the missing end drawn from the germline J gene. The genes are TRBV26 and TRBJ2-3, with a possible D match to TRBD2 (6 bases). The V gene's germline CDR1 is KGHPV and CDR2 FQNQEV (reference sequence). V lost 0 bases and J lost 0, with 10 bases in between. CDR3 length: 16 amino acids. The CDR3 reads CASSLSGGTSAETLYF. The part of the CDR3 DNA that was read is TGTGCCAGCAGTCTGTCGGGAGGGACTAGTGCAGAAACGCTGTAT.

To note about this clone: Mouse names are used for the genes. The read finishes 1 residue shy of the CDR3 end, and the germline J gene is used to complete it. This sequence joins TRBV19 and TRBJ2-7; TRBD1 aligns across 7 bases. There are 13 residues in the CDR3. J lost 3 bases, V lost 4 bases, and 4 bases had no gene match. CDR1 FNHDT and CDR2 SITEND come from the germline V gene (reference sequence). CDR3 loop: CASSWDRHYEQYF. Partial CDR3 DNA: TGTGCCAGCAGTTGGGACAGACACTATGAACAGTAC.

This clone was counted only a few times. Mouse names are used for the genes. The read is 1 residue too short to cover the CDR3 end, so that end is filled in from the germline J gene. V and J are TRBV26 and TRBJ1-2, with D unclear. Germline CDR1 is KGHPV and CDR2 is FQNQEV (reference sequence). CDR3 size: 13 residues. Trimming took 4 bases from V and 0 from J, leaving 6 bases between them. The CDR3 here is CASSPQSNSDYTF. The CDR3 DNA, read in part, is TGTGCCAGCAGTCCACAGTCAAACTCCGACTACACC. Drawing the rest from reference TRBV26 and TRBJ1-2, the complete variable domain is NSKVIQTPRYLVKGQGQKAKMRCIPEKGHPVVFWYQQNKNNEFKFLINFQNQEVLQQIDMTEKRFSAECPSNSPCSLEIQSSEAGDSALYLCASSPQSNSDYTFGSGTRLLVI.

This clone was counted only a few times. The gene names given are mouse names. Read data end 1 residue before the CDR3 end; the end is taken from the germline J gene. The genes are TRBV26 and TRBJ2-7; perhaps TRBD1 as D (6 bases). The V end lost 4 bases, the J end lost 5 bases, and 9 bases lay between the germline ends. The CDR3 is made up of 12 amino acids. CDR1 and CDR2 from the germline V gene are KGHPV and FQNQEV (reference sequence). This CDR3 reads CASSPSGDEQYF. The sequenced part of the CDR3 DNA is TGTGCCAGCAGTCCCTCAGGGGATGAACAGTAC.

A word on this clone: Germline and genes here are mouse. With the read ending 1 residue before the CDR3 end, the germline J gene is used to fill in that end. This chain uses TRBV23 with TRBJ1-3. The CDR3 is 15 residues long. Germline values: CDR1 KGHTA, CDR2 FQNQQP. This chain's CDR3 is CSSSQSGNSGNTLYF. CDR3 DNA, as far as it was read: TGCTCCAGCAGTCAATCTGGGAATTCTGGAAATACGCTCTAT.

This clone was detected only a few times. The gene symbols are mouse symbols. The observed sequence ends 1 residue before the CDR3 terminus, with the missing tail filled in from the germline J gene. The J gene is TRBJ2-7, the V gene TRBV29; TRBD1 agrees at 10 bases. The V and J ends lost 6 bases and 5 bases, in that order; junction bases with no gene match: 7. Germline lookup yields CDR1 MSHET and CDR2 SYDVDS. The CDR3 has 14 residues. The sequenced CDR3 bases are TGTGCTAGCAGCCCTCGACAGGGGGCGCATGAACAGTAC. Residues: CASSPRQGAHEQY. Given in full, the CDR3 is CASSPRQGAHEQYF.

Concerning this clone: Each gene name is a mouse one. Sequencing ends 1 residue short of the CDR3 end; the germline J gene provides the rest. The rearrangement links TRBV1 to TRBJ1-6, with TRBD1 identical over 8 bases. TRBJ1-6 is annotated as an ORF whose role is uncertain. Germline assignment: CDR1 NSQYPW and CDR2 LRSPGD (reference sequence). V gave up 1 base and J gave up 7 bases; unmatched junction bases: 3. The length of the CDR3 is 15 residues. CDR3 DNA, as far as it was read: TGCACCTGCAGTGCAGGGACAGGGAGGAATTCGCCCCTCTAC. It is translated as CTCSAGTGRNSPLY. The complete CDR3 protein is CTCSAGTGRNSPLYF.

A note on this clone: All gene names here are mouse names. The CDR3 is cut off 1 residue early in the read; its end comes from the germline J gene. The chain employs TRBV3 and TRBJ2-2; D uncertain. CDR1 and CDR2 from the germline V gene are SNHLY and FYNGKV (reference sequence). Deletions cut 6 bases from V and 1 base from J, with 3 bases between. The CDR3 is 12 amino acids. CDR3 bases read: TGTGCCAGCAGGCTAAACACCGGGCAGCTCTAC. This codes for CASRLNTGQLY. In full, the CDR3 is CASRLNTGQLYF.

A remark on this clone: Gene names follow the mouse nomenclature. The DNA read from the CDR3 is TGTGCCAGCAGTGAAAACAGGGGGGAACAGTAC. It encodes CASSENRGEQY. The whole CDR3 protein reads CASSENRGEQYF. The V call is TRBV13-3, the J call TRBJ2-7, with TRBD1 matching over 8 bases. The missing CDR3 end, 1 residue past where the read stops, is filled in from the germline J gene. Germline CDR1 reads NNHDY; CDR2 reads SYVADS. The CDR3 contains 12 residues. J gave up 7 bases and V 2 bases, and 2 bases lay outside the gene matches.